This T cell receptor (beta chain) was captured by sequencing in a study of siplizumab effects on memory and regulatory T cells. V was clipped by 5 bases and J by 4 bases, with 14 bases between them. Germline-derived CDR1 and CDR2 are SNHLY and FYNNEI. There are 14 residues in the CDR3. Notes on this clone: The antigen is undetermined.

Study-wide points: Tregs that proliferated in siplizumab cultures did not have their suppressive function confirmed. Alloreactive sequences whose origin lay in unstimulated CD4+ memory cells were significantly reduced by siplizumab. The alloreactive clones that mapped to unstimulated subsets made up only a minor fraction.

Clones were sequenced by immunoSEQ multiplex PCR, and TCRdb holds only the in-frame ones, with some missing. Of 110,000 or so clones detected, under 95% appear once; the ten largest clones hold approximately 0.75%. V usage is TRBV2 and J usage is TRBJ1-1, with D perhaps matching TRBD1 (6 bases). This TCR came from a human donor in good health. Source material: Tregs sorted from blood. CDR3 DNA sequence: TGTGCCAGCAGTCAGGGGCGACATGGCACTGAAGCTTTCTTT. It yields the protein CASSQGRHGTEAFF. The full variable domain, in which reference TRBV2 and TRBJ1-1 provide the parts outside the CDR3, is EPEVTQTPSHQVTQMGQEVILRCVPISNHLYFYWYRQILGQKVEFLVSFYNNEISEKSEIFDDQFSVERPDGSNFTLKIRSTKLEDSAMYFCASSQGRHGTEAFFGQGTRLTVV.